What follows is one T cell receptor beta chain and its context. The germline V and J ends were trimmed by 6 bases and 4 bases, with 8 bases remaining between them. Germline V gene lookup returns CDR1 MNHEY and CDR2 SVGEGT. The CDR3 runs to 12 residues. The sample belongs to a study of blood T cell repertoires in COVID-19. On the study more broadly: The United States, Italy and Spain provided the acute and convalescent COVID-19 samples. The cDNA or gDNA used as material had been derived from T cells, B-cell-depleted T cells, or PBMCs.

Authors' data handling: Reference gene primers were amplified, and this amplification served to estimate nucleated cell counts. Method: immunoSEQ multiplex PCR; TCRdb's copy keeps in-frame clones and lacks some. D and trimming were read from the DNA, whereas the V and J calls and clone size are those reported in that table. Among 150,000 to 200,000 clones listed, 86% were seen once. This sequence joins TRBV6-2 or TRBV6-3 and TRBJ2-3; perhaps TRBD1 as D (6 bases). This clonotype originated in a man between 45 and 60 years old with active or convalescent COVID-19. The sequenced sample was peripheral blood. CDR3 sequence: CASSRTADTQYF. CDR3 DNA sequence: TGTGCCAGCAGCCGGACAGCAGATACGCAGTATTTT.